These 15 T cell receptor beta chains share one sample of origin, sequenced in a study of T cell changes during pregnancy in multiple sclerosis. The protocol was immunoSEQ multiplex PCR, while the TCRdb copy is restricted to in-frame clones and leaves out a portion. The data hold about 75,000 clones, with roughly 90% observed a single time. The sample here was peripheral blood, taken in the first trimester of pregnancy. The receptor set was obtained from a female donor in good health, enrolled as a control in a pregnancy study.

This clone was seen only once. V is TRBV7-9 and J is TRBJ2-2, with D hard to call. With 1 base removed from V and 6 bases from J, the gap between germline ends came to 9 bases. Germline assignment: CDR1 SEHNR and CDR2 FQNEAQ (reference sequence). The CDR3 totals 14 residues. This chain's CDR3 is CASSLVRGPGELFF. The CDR3 nucleotides read TGTGCCAGCAGCTTAGTGCGAGGTCCCGGGGAGCTGTTTTTT.

In its sample, this clone was seen once. This chain joins TRBV7-9 and TRBJ2-7; possibly TRBD1 for D (5 bases). Trimming took off 3 bases at V and 2 bases at J, with 8 bases between the two ends. Germline CDR1 SEHNR, CDR2 FQNEAQ (reference sequence). The CDR3 covers 13 residues. The CDR3 loop is CASSFQGPYEQYF. The CDR3, as DNA: TGTGCCAGCAGCTTCCAGGGCCCCTACGAGCAGTACTTC.

The CDR3 nucleotides are TGTGCCAGCAGCGTAGAGAAGGGCATCGGGGGCTACAATGAGCAGTTCTTC. Amino acids: CASSVEKGIGGYNEQFF. This chain links TRBV9 with TRBJ2-1, with D possibly TRBD2 on 6 matching bases. This CDR3 is 17 amino acids long. From germline, CDR1 is SGDLS and CDR2 YYNGEE. Trimming left V 0 bases short and J 3 bases short, with 16 bases between.

This chain connects TRBV29-1 to TRBJ2-7, with a weak D call TRBD1 (6 bases). Germline CDR1 SQVTM, CDR2 ANQGSEA. Trimming shortened V by 6 bases and J by 0 bases, and 21 bases separated the two germline ends. CDR3 length: 16 residues. CDR3 region: CSVEQTGLFSSYEQYF. For the CDR3, the DNA is TGCAGCGTCGAGCAGACAGGTCTTTTTAGCTCCTACGAGCAGTACTTC.

The chain joins TRBV19 to TRBJ2-3, with D hard to call. V lost 3 bases to trimming and J lost 6 bases, with 10 bases between them. The CDR3 covers 13 residues. In germline, CDR1 is LNHDA, CDR2 SQIVND (reference sequence). Here the CDR3 DNA reads TGTGCCAGTAGTATTGGCCCCGGGGATACGCAGTATTTT. Amino acids: CASSIGPGDTQYF.

The J gene is TRBJ1-5, the V gene TRBV6-1, with 7 bases that match TRBD1. After removal of 7 bases from V and 4 bases from J, the junction contained 10 bases not matched to a gene. This CDR3 has 15 amino acids. Germline-derived CDR1 and CDR2 are MNHNS and SASEGT. The CDR3 DNA is TGTGCCAGCACACAAGACAGGGTAAGAAATCAGCCCCAGCATTTT. The encoded protein is CASTQDRVRNQPQHF.

This chain's CDR3 is CASSPAGGYEQYF. As DNA, the CDR3 is TGTGCCAGCAGCCCCGCCGGGGGCTACGAGCAGTACTTC. This chain uses TRBV7-9 with TRBJ2-7; a possible D gene is TRBD2 (6 bases). From germline, CDR1 is SEHNR and CDR2 FQNEAQ (reference sequence). This CDR3 contains 13 residues. The V gene lost 5 bases and the J gene lost 3 bases, with 11 bases spanning the gap.

The chain employs TRBV10-3 and TRBJ2-7, with 8 bases identical to TRBD1. Germline CDR1 is ENHRY and CDR2 is SYGVKD. V gave up 0 bases and J gave up 0 bases; unmatched junction bases: 1. This CDR3 is 15 amino acids long. The CDR3 DNA reads TGTGCCATCAGTGAGTCTGGGACAGGCTCCTACGAGCAGTACTTC. The encoded protein is CAISESGTGSYEQYF.

The J gene is TRBJ1-1, the V gene TRBV6-5, with D unresolved. Trimming took off 4 bases at V and 0 bases at J, with 9 bases between the two ends. CDR1 is MNHEY, CDR2 SVGAGI, per germline. The CDR3 runs 14 residues. The CDR3 protein is CASSFRGMNTEAFF. The CDR3 bases are TGTGCCAGCAGTTTCCGGGGTATGAACACTGAAGCTTTCTTT.

This rearrangement joins TRBV21-1 to TRBJ2-4; TRBD1 is the table's D call and was not checked against the DNA. TRBV21-1 is an annotated pseudogene. CDR3 length equals 19 residues. The chain's CDR3 is CASSKASYRGPEAKNIQYF. The CDR3 DNA reads as TGTGCCAGCAGCAAAGCCTCGTACAGGGGGCCTGAGGCCAAAAACATTCAGTACTTC.

This chain joins TRBV6-5 and TRBJ1-1; the match to TRBD1 covers 10 bases. The length of the CDR3 is 14 residues. V trimming: 7 bases; J trimming: 5 bases; junction bases outside the gene matches: 7. Germline V gene sequence: CDR1 MNHEY, CDR2 SVGAGI. CDR3 sequence reads: CASTSTGGKTEAFF. CDR3 in DNA: TGTGCCAGCACTTCGACAGGGGGCAAGACTGAAGCTTTCTTT.

This chain uses TRBV4-1 with TRBJ2-3; D is perhaps TRBD2 (5 bases). The ends were cut back, 5 bases at V and 4 bases at J, with 16 bases in the middle. Per the germline V gene, CDR1 is MGHRA and CDR2 is YSYEKL. The CDR3 spans 15 residues. The CDR3 bases are TGCGCCAGCAGCATCGAGCGAGGGTTTGCAGATACGCAGTATTTT. As protein: CASSIERGFADTQYF.

The chain employs TRBV27 and TRBJ2-1, with 10 bases fitting TRBD2. V shed 5 bases, J shed 4 bases, and the junction held 8 bases outside the gene matches. This CDR3 comprises 16 residues. Germline V gene data show CDR1 as MNHEY and CDR2 as SMNVEV (reference sequence). The CDR3 is CASSPIAGGKYNEQFF. The CDR3 DNA reads as TGTGCCAGCAGTCCCATAGCGGGAGGAAAGTACAATGAGCAGTTCTTC.

V is TRBV9 and J is TRBJ2-3; D may be TRBD2 (6 bases). This CDR3 comprises 15 residues. The germline V gene encodes CDR1 SGDLS and CDR2 YYNGEE. Trimming cost V 0 bases and J 2 bases, with 10 bases left between them. The CDR3 DNA is TGTGCCAGCAGCGTAGATGGGGGGTCCACAGATACGCAGTATTTT. Amino acid sequence: CASSVDGGSTDTQYF.

This chain joins TRBV19 and TRBJ2-7, with 12 positions matching TRBD2. The germline CDR1 and CDR2 sequences are LNHDA and SQIVND (reference sequence). The CDR3 sequence is 14 residues long. Trimming cost V 6 bases and J 5 bases; bases outside gene matches: 5. CDR3 coding DNA: TGTGCCAGTAGCCCGACTAGCGGGGGCCACGAGCAGTACTTC. Residues: CASSPTSGGHEQYF.